This T cell receptor (beta chain) was recovered during a study of vaccination and CD4 T cells after COVID-19. Note on this clonotype: Its matching antigen is unknown.

The sample's treatment: approximately 10-day PBMC culture with coronavirus spike peptide pools or control peptides (ViraFEST assay). The Oncomine TCR Beta short-read assay sequenced DNA from cultured CD4+ T cells. Via MiXCR, TCRdb re-called the PCR reads, giving one row per CDR3 protein. The table includes 12,000 or so distinct CDR3 sequences, 50% detected once. This CDR3 comprises 12 residues. The V and J ends lost 6 bases and 5 bases respectively, with 10 bases between them. Sequencing was carried out using CD4+ T cells from blood, cultured in vitro. The rearrangement links TRBV12-3 or TRBV12-4 to TRBJ2-5, with D possibly being TRBD2 (5 bases). The clonotype originates from a human donor who had recovered from COVID-19. The CDR3: CASSDGGETQYF. The CDR3 DNA sequence: TGTGCCAGCAGCGACGGCGGGGAGACCCAGTACTTC.